A selection of T cell receptor beta chains follows, all from one sample in a study of blood T cell repertoires in COVID-19. Sequencing was performed with immunoSEQ multiplex PCR; in TCRdb, only in-frame clones are kept and a portion is missing. The sample carries a few hundred thousand clones, 82% recorded once. Sequencing was carried out using peripheral blood. These TCRs come from a woman over 75 with COVID-19, enrolled during active disease. Both conserved end residues are part of each CDR3. D genes are given only for firm matches. Rows give clone size only sometimes, using once, few, many, or a class for an expanded clone.

len	v_gene	d_gene	abundance	j_gene	CDR3aa	CDR3nt
14	TRBV18	-	-	TRBJ1-3	CASSTAQAGNTIYF	TGTGCCAGCTCAACCGCGCAGGCTGGAAACACCATATATTTT
11	TRBV12-3/TRBV12-4	-	-	TRBJ1-3	CASSLVGAIYF	TGTGCCAGCAGTTTGGTAGGGGCCATATATTTT
16	TRBV18	-	-	TRBJ2-5	CASSYRGAKNQETQYF	TGTGCCAGCTCCTACCGGGGGGCGAAAAACCAAGAGACCCAGTACTTC
14	TRBV30	-	once	TRBJ2-7	CAWSWDSLGREQYF	TGTGCCTGGAGTTGGGACTCTTTGGGTCGCGAGCAGTACTTC
15	TRBV5-4	TRBD1	-	TRBJ2-5	CASTVAGTGGETQYF	TGTGCCAGCACCGTGGCTGGGACAGGAGGGGAGACCCAGTACTTC
15	TRBV4-2	-	-	TRBJ2-7	CASSQEIRTENEQYF	TGTGCCAGCAGCCAAGAAATCCGGACAGAAAACGAGCAGTACTTC
15	TRBV29-1	TRBD2	-	TRBJ2-1	CSVAKGLADYNEQFF	TGCAGCGTAGCCAAGGGACTAGCGGATTACAATGAGCAGTTCTTC
17	TRBV18	TRBD1	-	TRBJ1-1	CASSHGQVPIMDTEAFF	TGTGCCAGCTCACACGGACAGGTCCCGATTATGGACACTGAAGCTTTCTTT
17	TRBV19	TRBD1	few	TRBJ1-5	CASSISWTGGYNQPQHF	TGTGCCAGTAGTATTTCCTGGACAGGGGGTTACAATCAGCCCCAGCATTTT
14	TRBV5-1	-	few	TRBJ1-4	CASSSRGLAEKLFF	TGCGCCAGCAGCTCTCGCGGACTGGCGGAAAAACTGTTTTTT
14	TRBV30	-	-	TRBJ1-2	CAWSPEPRPYGYTF	TGTGCCTGGAGTCCCGAGCCTAGGCCCTATGGCTACACCTTC
18	TRBV9	TRBD1	-	TRBJ1-5	CASSLAEDRGGSNQPQHF	TGTGCCAGCAGCTTAGCGGAGGACAGGGGCGGAAGCAATCAGCCCCAGCATTTT
16	TRBV7-9	-	-	TRBJ1-1	CASSLAGRGKETEAFF	TGTGCCAGCAGCTTAGCAGGACGGGGGAAGGAGACTGAAGCCTTCTTT
15	TRBV19	TRBD1	-	TRBJ2-3	CASSIATGGRDTQYF	TGTGCCAGTAGTATCGCGACAGGGGGACGAGATACGCAGTATTTT
18	TRBV11-2	TRBD2	-	TRBJ2-1	CASSSKQTKAGNYNEQFF	TGTGCCAGCAGCTCTAAGCAGACTAAAGCGGGGAACTACAATGAGCAGTTCTTC
16	TRBV14	TRBD2	-	TRBJ2-1	CASSRVRTSGYNEQFF	TGTGCCAGCAGCCGGGTGCGGACTAGCGGGTACAATGAGCAGTTCTTC
15	TRBV27	TRBD2	-	TRBJ2-1	CAVLSLAGGANEQFF	TGTGCCGTATTATCGCTAGCGGGAGGGGCCAATGAGCAGTTCTTC
13	TRBV30	TRBD1	-	TRBJ1-1	CAHRTGLNTEAFF	TGTGCCCACCGGACAGGTTTGAACACTGAAGCTTTCTTT
13	TRBV2	-	-	TRBJ2-5	CASSGNSQETQYF	TGTGCCAGCAGTGGTAACAGCCAAGAGACCCAGTACTTC
14	TRBV19	TRBD1	-	TRBJ1-3	CASTTTGSGNTIYF	TGTGCCAGTACCACGACAGGGTCTGGAAACACCATATATTTT
15	TRBV4-1	-	few	TRBJ1-1	CASSPGVSMNTEAFF	TGCGCCAGTTCGCCAGGGGTTAGCATGAACACTGAAGCTTTCTTT
16	TRBV6-5	TRBD2	-	TRBJ2-3	CASSSRLAETTDTQYF	TGTGCCAGCAGTTCCAGACTAGCGGAGACCACAGATACGCAGTATTTT
15	TRBV27	TRBD1	once	TRBJ2-2	CASSFEGARTGELFF	TGTGCCAGCAGTTTCGAGGGGGCGCGAACCGGGGAGCTGTTTTTT
14	TRBV6-5	TRBD1	-	TRBJ1-2	CASSRGQDLGGYTF	TGTGCCAGCAGCAGGGGACAGGACCTAGGGGGCTACACCTTC
14	TRBV2	-	-	TRBJ1-2	CASSGGRASYGYTF	TGTGCCAGCAGTGGAGGGCGGGCCTCCTATGGCTACACCTTC
17	TRBV19	TRBD2	few	TRBJ2-1	CASSIRTSGRLYNEQFF	TGTGCCAGTAGTATACGGACTAGCGGGAGGCTATACAATGAGCAGTTCTTC
16	TRBV5-6	TRBD2	-	TRBJ2-1	CASSLRTSGGGNEQFF	TGTGCCAGCAGCTTGCGGACTAGCGGGGGGGGCAATGAGCAGTTCTTC
18	TRBV7-2	TRBD1	few	TRBJ1-1	CASSYYRGLSAVNTEAFF	TGTGCCAGCAGCTATTACAGGGGGCTCTCAGCAGTGAACACTGAAGCTTTCTTT
15	TRBV7-9	-	-	TRBJ2-7	CASSQGGRSSYEQYF	TGTGCCAGCAGCCAGGGTGGGAGGAGCTCCTACGAGCAGTACTTC
14	TRBV9	TRBD1	-	TRBJ2-4	CASSAPGTGNIQYF	TGTGCCAGCAGCGCCCCCGGGACAGGAAACATTCAGTACTTC
12	TRBV28	-	-	TRBJ1-2	CASSLIQGGYTF	TGTGCCAGCAGTCTTATTCAGGGTGGCTACACCTTC
13	TRBV11-3	-	once	TRBJ1-6	CASSLGGGSPLHF	TGTGCCAGCAGCTTAGGCGGGGGTTCACCCCTCCACTTT
12	TRBV6-6	-	-	TRBJ1-1	CATRQGPTEAFF	TGTGCCACTCGGCAGGGGCCCACTGAAGCTTTCTTT
15	TRBV25-1	-	-	TRBJ2-7	CASSSKIVGGYEQYF	TGTGCCAGCAGTTCCAAAATCGTGGGGGGCTACGAGCAGTACTTC
12	TRBV12-3/TRBV12-4	-	-	TRBJ2-7	CASSLSGYEQYF	TGTGCCAGCAGTTTAAGCGGATACGAGCAGTACTTC
14	TRBV19	-	few	TRBJ1-2	CASSGGRTNYGYTF	TGTGCCAGTAGTGGGGGCAGAACTAACTATGGCTACACCTTC
14	TRBV19	-	-	TRBJ2-5	CASSMRSSEETQYF	TGTGCCAGTAGTATGAGGAGTTCAGAAGAGACCCAGTACTTC
12	TRBV19	-	-	TRBJ2-1	CASSIWDWEQFF	TGTGCCAGTAGTATATGGGACTGGGAGCAGTTCTTC
18	TRBV11-2	TRBD1	-	TRBJ2-1	CASSTRGLGTGKYNEQFF	TGTGCCAGCAGCACTAGGGGGCTGGGGACAGGGAAGTACAATGAGCAGTTCTTC
18	TRBV5-8	-	-	TRBJ1-3	CASSLSAGARGLGNTIYF	TGTGCCAGCAGCTTATCGGCCGGGGCGAGGGGACTCGGAAACACCATATATTTT
14	TRBV28	-	-	TRBJ1-5	CASSPAGAQQPQHF	TGTGCCAGCTCCCCCGCGGGGGCGCAACAGCCCCAGCATTTT
17	TRBV15	TRBD2	-	TRBJ2-3	CATSRERTRGSPDTQYF	TGTGCCACCAGCAGAGAACGGACACGCGGGAGCCCAGATACGCAGTATTTT
16	TRBV27	-	few	TRBJ1-2	CASSLSGGRRDYGYTF	TGTGCCAGCAGTTTATCCGGGGGGCGCAGGGACTATGGCTACACCTTC
19	TRBV7-9	TRBD1	-	TRBJ1-1	CASSLARGTGVGMNTEAFF	TGTGCCAGCAGCTTAGCGCGAGGGACAGGGGTAGGGATGAACACTGAAGCTTTCTTT
14	TRBV19	TRBD1	-	TRBJ1-1	CASSIRTGKAEAFF	TGTGCCAGTAGTATTAGGACAGGGAAGGCTGAAGCTTTCTTT
14	TRBV18	TRBD1	-	TRBJ2-7	CASSPLGTGNEQYF	TGTGCCAGCTCACCACTCGGGACAGGTAACGAGCAGTACTTC
15	TRBV3-1/TRBV3-2	-	-	TRBJ2-1	CASSHTGFTYNEQFF	TGTGCCAGCAGCCATACAGGTTTTACCTACAATGAGCAGTTCTTC
17	TRBV14	-	-	TRBJ1-1	CASSQTVGQARNTEAFF	TGTGCCAGCAGCCAGACAGTTGGCCAGGCTAGGAACACTGAAGCTTTCTTT
15	TRBV13	-	-	TRBJ2-7	CASSFLGTKSYEQYF	TGTGCCAGCAGCTTTTTAGGGACAAAATCCTACGAGCAGTACTTC
14	TRBV11-2	-	-	TRBJ1-6	CASSLGFEGSPLHF	TGTGCCAGCAGCTTAGGGTTTGAGGGTTCACCCCTCCACTTT
12	TRBV5-8	-	once	TRBJ1-2	CASSPGQNGYTF	TGTGCCAGCAGCCCCGGACAGAACGGCTACACCTTC
15	TRBV7-2	TRBD2	few	TRBJ2-5	CASSSAGVRQETQYF	TGTGCCAGCAGCTCGGCGGGAGTGCGGCAAGAGACCCAGTACTTC
16	TRBV14	TRBD1	-	TRBJ2-2	CASSPWTGVNTGELFF	TGTGCCAGCAGCCCTTGGACAGGGGTGAACACCGGGGAGCTGTTTTTT
14	TRBV27	TRBD1	-	TRBJ1-3	CASSSLQTGNTIYF	TGTGCCAGCAGTTCTCTCCAGACAGGGAACACCATATATTTT
14	TRBV6-2/TRBV6-3	-	-	TRBJ1-5	CASSYSRGRQPQHF	TGTGCCAGCAGTTACTCGCGGGGGCGTCAGCCCCAGCATTTT
14	TRBV28	-	-	TRBJ1-1	CASSLWQGQTEAFF	TGTGCCAGCAGTTTATGGCAGGGGCAAACTGAAGCTTTCTTT
18	TRBV19	TRBD1	-	TRBJ2-2	CASSTDRGTFAYTGELFF	TGTGCCAGTAGTACTGACAGGGGAACTTTTGCGTACACCGGGGAGCTGTTTTTT
14	TRBV5-6	-	-	TRBJ1-5	CASSLGRGKQPQHF	TGTGCCAGCAGCTTGGGAAGGGGGAAGCAGCCCCAGCATTTT
16	TRBV19	TRBD1	-	TRBJ2-7	CASTDPRDRGRYEQYF	TGTGCCAGTACCGACCCCCGGGACAGGGGACGCTACGAGCAGTACTTC
14	TRBV7-2	TRBD1	-	TRBJ2-3	CATTQDRSTDTQYF	TGTGCCACCACCCAGGACAGGTCCACAGATACGCAGTATTTT